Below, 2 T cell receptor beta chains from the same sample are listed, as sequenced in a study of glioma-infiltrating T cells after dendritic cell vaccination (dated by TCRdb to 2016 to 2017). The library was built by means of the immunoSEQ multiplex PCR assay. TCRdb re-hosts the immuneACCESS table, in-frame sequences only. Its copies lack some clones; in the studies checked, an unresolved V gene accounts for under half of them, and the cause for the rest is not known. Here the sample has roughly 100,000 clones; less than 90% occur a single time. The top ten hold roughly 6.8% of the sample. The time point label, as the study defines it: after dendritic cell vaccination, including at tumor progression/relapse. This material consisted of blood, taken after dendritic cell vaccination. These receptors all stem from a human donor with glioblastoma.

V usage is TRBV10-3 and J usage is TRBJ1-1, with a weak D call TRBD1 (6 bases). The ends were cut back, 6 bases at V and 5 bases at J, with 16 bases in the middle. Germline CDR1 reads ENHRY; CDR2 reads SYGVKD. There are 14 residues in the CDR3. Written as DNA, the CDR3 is TGTGCCATCAGCCCAACAGGGATGGTGACTGAAGCTTTCTTT. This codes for CAISPTGMVTEAFF.

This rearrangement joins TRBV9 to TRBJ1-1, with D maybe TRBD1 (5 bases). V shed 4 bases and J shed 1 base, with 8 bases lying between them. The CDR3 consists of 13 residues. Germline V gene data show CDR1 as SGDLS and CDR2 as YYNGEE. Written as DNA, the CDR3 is TGTGCCAGCAGCAGGGGCCAGAACACTGAAGCTTTCTTT. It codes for CASSRGQNTEAFF.